This T cell receptor (beta chain) was captured by sequencing in a study of blood T cell repertoires in COVID-19. Study as a whole: Researchers got acute and convalescent COVID-19 samples from the United States, Italy and Spain.

V was cut by 0 bases and J by 7 bases, with 21 bases left in between. This CDR3 has 17 residues. CDR1 MGHRA and CDR2 YSYEKL come from the germline V gene. As handled by the study authors: Amplification of reference gene primers was used by the study to estimate nucleated cell counts. Repertoires were generated with immunoSEQ multiplex PCR, while TCRdb's copy carries only in-frame clones and drops some. That table gives V, J and clone size, and the DNA gave D and trimming. The data contain 490,000 or so clones, 85% to 90% of them seen just once; the ten biggest clones take up around 1.9%. Two negative PCRs, clearance, or symptom resolution were required of recovered Cohort 3 donors.

The sample consisted of PBMCs or T cells enriched from blood (not recorded which). The chain joins TRBV4-1 to TRBJ2-5; weak D call: TRBD1 (5 bases). This TCR was recovered from a woman aged 40 to 50 who had recovered from COVID-19. The CDR3 nucleotides read TGCGCCAGCAGCCAAGAGGCAGTTCAGGGTACTGTAGGGACCCAGTACTTC. Residues: CASSQEAVQGTVGTQYF.